This T cell receptor (beta chain) originates from a study of blood T cell repertoires in COVID-19. Repertoires were generated with immunoSEQ multiplex PCR, while TCRdb's copy carries only in-frame clones and drops some. In the table there are about 400,000 clones, over 75% of which are singletons. The germline gives CDR1 MNHEY, CDR2 SVGAGI. This CDR3 is built from 14 residues. V dropped 5 bases and J dropped 10 bases, with 15 bases sitting between them. This clone was recorded only once. Participants came from fewer than 25 US areas, aged about 18 to 95 years. This TCR was sampled from a woman in her 40s with acute COVID-19. The chain uses TRBV6-5 and TRBJ1-6; possibly TRBD1 for D (5 bases). The sample consisted of PBMCs or T cells enriched from blood (not recorded which). CDR3 sequence: CASSPGTGGSPLHF. As DNA, the CDR3 is TGTGCCAGCAGTCCCGGGACTGGGGGATCACCCCTCCACTTT.